This TCR beta chain was identified in a study of T cell repertoires in cytomegalovirus infection. Study information: CMV infection and matching HLA type were both indicated by public TCR beta signatures. Overall study findings and caveats: Cumulative public TCR beta family frequency identified CMV carriers with the relevant HLA. HLA-C-restricted CMV-specific TCR beta clonotypes prevailed in the ex vivo response.

This clonotype was detected ten times or more. The antigen is unknown. Germline loops: CDR1 SGHTA, CDR2 FQGNSA. The CDR3 contains 12 residues. V lost 4 bases to trimming and J lost 7 bases, with 10 bases between them. Via MiXCR, TCRdb re-called the reads, giving one row per CDR3 protein. The table shows fewer than 250,000 distinct CDR3 sequences, with roughly an eighth occurring only once. The sequence derives from a human donor in good health (CMV status not recorded). Some clones in this sample may be carry-over from other donors' samples. The chain links TRBV7-2 to TRBJ1-2; D not certain. Material for sequencing was PBMCs. CDR3 region: CASSSLDRGYTF. The CDR3 bases are TGTGCCAGCAGCTCCCTTGACCGTGGCTACACCTTC.